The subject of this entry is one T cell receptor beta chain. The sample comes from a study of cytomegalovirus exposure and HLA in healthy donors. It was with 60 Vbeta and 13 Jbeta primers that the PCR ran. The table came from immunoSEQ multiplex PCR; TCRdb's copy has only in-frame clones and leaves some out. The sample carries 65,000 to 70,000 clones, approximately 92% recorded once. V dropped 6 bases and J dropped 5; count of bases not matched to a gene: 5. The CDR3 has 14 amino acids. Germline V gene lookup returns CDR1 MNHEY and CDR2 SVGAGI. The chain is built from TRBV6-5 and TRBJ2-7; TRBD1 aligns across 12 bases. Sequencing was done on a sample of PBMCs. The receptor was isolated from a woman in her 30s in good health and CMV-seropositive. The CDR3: CASRGDRGPHEQYF. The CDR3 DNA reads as TGTGCCAGCAGGGGGGACAGGGGGCCCCACGAGCAGTACTTC.